This T cell receptor beta chain emerged from a study of tumor-infiltrating lymphocytes in primary liver carcinoma. Notes on the study in general: The top-250-clone fraction was significantly higher in tumors than in blood (p = 0.039).

From unsorted bulk tissue weighing about 18-30 mg, DNA and RNA were co-extracted. HBV chronically infected the treatment-naive patients. Samples were taken from five separate regions (per tumor). Sample share makes this clonotype medium-sized. Its antigen is unidentified. cDNA specific to TCR beta was made from around 530 ng of total RNA, with a constant-region primer employed for priming. The TCR beta library was amplified through three nested multiplex PCR rounds in a modified ARM-PCR procedure. It was with TRBV1-TRBV30 forward primers and a C-beta reverse primer that the first two PCR rounds were run, at about 10 cycles each. TCRdb used MiXCR to reprocess the multiplex PCR reads, holding one entry per CDR3 protein. The table records more than 95,000 distinct CDR3 sequences, around 83% of them present only once. V was clipped by 1 base and J by 6 bases; unmatched bases: 2. Germline V CDR1 and CDR2: SQVTM, ANQGSEA. The CDR3 spans 12 residues.

Sequencing was carried out using liver tumor tissue from sampling region 3. As for subset: tumor region T3, left-lateral pole. The gene calls are TRBV29-1 and TRBJ2-5, with TRBD2 matching over 7 bases. This TCR derives from a man aged 35 to 55 with primary liver carcinoma and hepatitis B virus infection. This CDR3 reads CSVEGEGKTQYF. The CDR3 DNA reads TGCAGCGTTGAAGGGGAGGGGAAGACCCAGTACTTC.